This T cell receptor (beta chain) was captured by sequencing in a study of regulatory T cells in long-lasting Graves disease. In this sample, this clonotype turned up many times. Antigen: not known. To make TCR beta libraries, researchers used iRepertoire HTBI primers and Arm-PCR of CDR3 regions. TCRdb analysed the multiplex PCR reads with MiXCR anew, one entry per CDR3 protein. The repertoire consists of some 220,000 distinct CDR3 sequences, with approximately 18% occurring once and the leading ten covering around 11%. Sample time point: newly diagnosed GD, antithyroid drugs for less than 3 months. From PBMCs, RNA was extracted and then used to make the TCR library. Diagnosing Graves' disease relied on the American Thyroid Association guidelines. The V and J ends lost 1 base and 2 bases respectively, with 11 bases between them. CDR3 length: 16 residues. Looked up from germline, CDR1 is LGHDT and CDR2 is YNNKEL (reference sequence).

Study results and limitations: Persistent Graves' cases showed lower TCR diversity than newly diagnosed cases. Newly diagnosed patients shared 950 to 1,000 public clonotypes; persistent patients shared some 2,700.

This same sample was also taken into another study, of T cells in Graves' hyperthyroidism and ophthalmopathy.

The V gene is TRBV3-1, the J gene TRBJ2-2; no clear D. This sequence originates from a woman younger than 45 with Graves disease. The sequenced sample was peripheral blood mononuclear cells (PBMCs), obtained at new diagnosis, from a patient treated with antithyroid drugs. The CDR3 nucleotides are TGTGCCAGCAGCCAAGGTGAATTCCTTAACACCGGGGAGCTGTTTTTT. It specifies CASSQGEFLNTGELFF.